These T cell receptor beta chains were read from a single sample in a study of T cell responses to AZD1222 COVID-19 vaccine. TCRdb keeps only in-frame clones here, not all; method: immunoSEQ multiplex PCR. Counted here are 85,000 to 90,000 clones, around nine tenths occurring once; the ten biggest clones make up around 5%. The specimen comprised peripheral blood, sampled on day 0 of MenACWY control vaccination. The receptors derive from an adult in good health. CDR3s include the opening cysteine and the closing phenylalanine or tryptophan. D genes are given only for firm matches. Rows may omit the clone size; those that give it use once, few, many or a size class.

j_call	v_call	clone_size	d_call	cdr3_aa
TRBJ2-7	TRBV4-2	NA	TRBD2	CASSQGGGEQYF
TRBJ1-6	TRBV4-2	NA	TRBD1	CASSPETGDSPLHF
TRBJ2-3	TRBV7-2	NA	NA	CASSRESTDTQYF
TRBJ2-2	TRBV7-9	NA	TRBD1	CASSRGAGQGNTGELFF
TRBJ2-1	TRBV5-1	NA	TRBD2	CASSLNPLAGLGPVDNEQFF
TRBJ1-1	TRBV4-2	NA	NA	CASSQVDVRGTEAFF
TRBJ2-5	TRBV18	NA	TRBD2	CASSRMTSGNPSGTQYF
TRBJ2-2	TRBV4-2	NA	NA	CASSQERGMIGELFF
TRBJ2-7	TRBV29-1	NA	NA	CSVEGQAPYEQYF
TRBJ1-6	TRBV5-1	NA	TRBD1	CASSPGGTGYNSPLHF
TRBJ2-1	TRBV24-1	NA	TRBD1	CATSDAQGQGSYNEQFF
TRBJ1-1	TRBV10-2	NA	NA	CATRRGMNTEAFF
TRBJ1-2	TRBV20-1	NA	NA	CSASAGNGYTF
TRBJ1-2	TRBV10-1	NA	TRBD1	CASSLRDRGNYGYTF
TRBJ2-2	TRBV19	NA	NA	CASRKGPANTGELFF
TRBJ2-2	TRBV10-2	once	NA	CASSESWAGTGELFF
TRBJ1-5	TRBV28	NA	TRBD1	CASSLSGDRVTPNQPQHF
TRBJ2-5	TRBV27	NA	NA	CASRSGETQYF
TRBJ2-1	TRBV7-9	NA	NA	CASSLGFVVYNEQFF
TRBJ2-7	TRBV18	NA	NA	CASSPNPGEQYF
TRBJ1-2	TRBV7-2	NA	NA	CASSLEGTFGYGYTF
TRBJ2-5	TRBV14	NA	NA	CASSQVGSPYQETQYF
TRBJ2-1	TRBV18	NA	TRBD2	CASSPLPPGLAGVNEQFF
TRBJ1-3	TRBV19	NA	TRBD1	CASSIEGAAGNTIYF